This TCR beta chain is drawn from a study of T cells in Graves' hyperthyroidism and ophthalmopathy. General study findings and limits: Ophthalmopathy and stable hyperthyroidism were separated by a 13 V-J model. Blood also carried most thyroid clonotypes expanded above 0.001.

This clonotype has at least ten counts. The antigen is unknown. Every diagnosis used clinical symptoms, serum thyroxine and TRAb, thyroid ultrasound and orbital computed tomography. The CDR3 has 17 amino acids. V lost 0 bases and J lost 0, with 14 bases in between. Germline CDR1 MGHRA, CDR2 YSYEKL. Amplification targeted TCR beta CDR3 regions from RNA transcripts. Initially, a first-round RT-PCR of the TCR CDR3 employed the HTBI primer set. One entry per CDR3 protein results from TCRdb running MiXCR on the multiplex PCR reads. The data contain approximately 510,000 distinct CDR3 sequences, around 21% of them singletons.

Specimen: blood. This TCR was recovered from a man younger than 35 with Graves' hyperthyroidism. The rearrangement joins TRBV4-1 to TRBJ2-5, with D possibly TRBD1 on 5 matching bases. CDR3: CASSQESLPGYQETQYF. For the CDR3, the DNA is TGCGCCAGCAGCCAAGAGAGTCTGCCAGGGTACCAAGAGACCCAGTACTTC.